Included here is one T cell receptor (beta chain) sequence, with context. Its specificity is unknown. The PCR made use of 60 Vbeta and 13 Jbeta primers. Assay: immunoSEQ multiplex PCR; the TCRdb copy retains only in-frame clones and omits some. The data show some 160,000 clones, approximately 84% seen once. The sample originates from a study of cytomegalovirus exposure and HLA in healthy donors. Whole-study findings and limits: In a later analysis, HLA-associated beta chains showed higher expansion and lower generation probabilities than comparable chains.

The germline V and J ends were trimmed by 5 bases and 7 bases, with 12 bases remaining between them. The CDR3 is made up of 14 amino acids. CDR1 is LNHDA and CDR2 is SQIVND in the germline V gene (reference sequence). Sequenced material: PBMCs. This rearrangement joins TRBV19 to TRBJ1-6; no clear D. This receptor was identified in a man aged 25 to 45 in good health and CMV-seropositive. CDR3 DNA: TGTGCCAGTAGTCTCCGGGAGAGGAATTCACCCCTCCACTTT. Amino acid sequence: CASSLRERNSPLHF. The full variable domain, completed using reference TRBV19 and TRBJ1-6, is DGGITQSPKYLFRKEGQNVTLSCEQNLNHDAMYWYRQDPGQGLRLIYYSQIVNDFQKGDIAEGYSVSREKKESFPLTVTSAQKNPTAFYLCASSLRERNSPLHFGNGTRLTVT.